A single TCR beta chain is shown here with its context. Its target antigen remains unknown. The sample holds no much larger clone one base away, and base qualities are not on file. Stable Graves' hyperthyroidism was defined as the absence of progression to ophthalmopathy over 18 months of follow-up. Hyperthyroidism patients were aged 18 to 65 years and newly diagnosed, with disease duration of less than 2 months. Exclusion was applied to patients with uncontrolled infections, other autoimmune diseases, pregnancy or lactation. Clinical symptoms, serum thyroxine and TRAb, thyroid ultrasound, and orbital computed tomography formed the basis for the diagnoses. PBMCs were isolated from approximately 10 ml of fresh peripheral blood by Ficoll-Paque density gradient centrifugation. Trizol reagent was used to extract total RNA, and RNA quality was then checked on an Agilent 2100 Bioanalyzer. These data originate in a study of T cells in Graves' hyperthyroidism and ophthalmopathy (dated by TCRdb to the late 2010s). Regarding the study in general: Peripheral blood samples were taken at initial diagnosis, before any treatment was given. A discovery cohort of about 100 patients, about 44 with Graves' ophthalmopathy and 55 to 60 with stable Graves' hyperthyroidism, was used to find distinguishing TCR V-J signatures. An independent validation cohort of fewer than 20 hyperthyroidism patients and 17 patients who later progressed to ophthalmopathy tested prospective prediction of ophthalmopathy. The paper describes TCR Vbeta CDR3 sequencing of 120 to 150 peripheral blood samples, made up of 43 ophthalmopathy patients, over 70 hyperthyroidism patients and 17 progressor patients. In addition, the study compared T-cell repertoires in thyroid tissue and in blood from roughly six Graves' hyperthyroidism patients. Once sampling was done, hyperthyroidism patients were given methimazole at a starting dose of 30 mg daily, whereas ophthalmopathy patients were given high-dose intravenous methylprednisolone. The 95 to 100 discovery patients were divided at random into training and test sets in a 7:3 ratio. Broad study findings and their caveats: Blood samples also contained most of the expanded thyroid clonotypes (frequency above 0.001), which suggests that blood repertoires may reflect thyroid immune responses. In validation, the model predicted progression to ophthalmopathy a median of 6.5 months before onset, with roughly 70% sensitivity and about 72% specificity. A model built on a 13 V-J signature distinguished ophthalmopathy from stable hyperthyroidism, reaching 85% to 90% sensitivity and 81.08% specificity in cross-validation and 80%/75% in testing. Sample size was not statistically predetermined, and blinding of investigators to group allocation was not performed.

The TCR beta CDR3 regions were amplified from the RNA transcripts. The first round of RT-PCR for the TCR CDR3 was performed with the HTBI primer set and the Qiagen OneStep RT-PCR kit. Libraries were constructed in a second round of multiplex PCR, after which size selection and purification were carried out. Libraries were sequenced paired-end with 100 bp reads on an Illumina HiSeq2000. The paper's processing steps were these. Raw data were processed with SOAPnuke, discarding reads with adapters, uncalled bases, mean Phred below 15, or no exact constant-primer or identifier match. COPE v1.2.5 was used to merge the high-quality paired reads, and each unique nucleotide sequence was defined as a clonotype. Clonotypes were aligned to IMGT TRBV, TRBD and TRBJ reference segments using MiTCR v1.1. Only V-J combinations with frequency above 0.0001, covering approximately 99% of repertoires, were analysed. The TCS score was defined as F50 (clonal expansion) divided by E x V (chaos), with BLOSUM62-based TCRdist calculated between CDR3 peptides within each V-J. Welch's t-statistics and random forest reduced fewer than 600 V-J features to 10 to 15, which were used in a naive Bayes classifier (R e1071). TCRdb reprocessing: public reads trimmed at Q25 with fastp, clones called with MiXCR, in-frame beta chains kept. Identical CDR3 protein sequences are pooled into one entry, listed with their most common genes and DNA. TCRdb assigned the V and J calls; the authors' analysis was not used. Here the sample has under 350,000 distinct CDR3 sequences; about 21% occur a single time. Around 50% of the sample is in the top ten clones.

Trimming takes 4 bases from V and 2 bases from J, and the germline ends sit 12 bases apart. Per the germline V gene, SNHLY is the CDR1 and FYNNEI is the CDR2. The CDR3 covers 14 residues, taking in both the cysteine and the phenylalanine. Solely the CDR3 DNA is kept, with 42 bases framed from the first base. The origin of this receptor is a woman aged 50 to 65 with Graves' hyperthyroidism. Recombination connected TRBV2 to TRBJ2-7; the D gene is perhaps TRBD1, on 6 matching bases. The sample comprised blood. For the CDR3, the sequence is CASSAGDTTYEQYF. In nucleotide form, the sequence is TGTGCCAGCAGTGCAGGGGACACTACCTACGAGCAGTACTTC. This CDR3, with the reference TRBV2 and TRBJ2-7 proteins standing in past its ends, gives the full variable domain EPEVTQTPSHQVTQMGQEVILRCVPISNHLYFYWYRQILGQKVEFLVSFYNNEISEKSEIFDDQFSVERPDGSNFTLKIRSTKLEDSAMYFCASSAGDTTYEQYFGPGTRLTVT.